This T cell receptor (beta chain) was found in a study of blood T cell repertoires in COVID-19. Study details: From T cells, B-cell-depleted T cells, or PBMCs came the material, which was cDNA or gDNA.

Profiling relied on immunoSEQ multiplex PCR, and the TCRdb table lists in-frame clones only, not all of them. The sample consists of 130,000 to 150,000 clones, roughly 90% of them appearing once. The sequence was collected from a woman aged 45-60 years with acute or convalescent COVID-19. The sequencing sample was made of peripheral blood.

CDR3 sequence: CSVDTGYYEQYF. In DNA, the CDR3 is TGCAGCGTTGATACAGGGTACTACGAGCAGTACTTC. This chain uses TRBV29-1 with TRBJ2-7; weak D call: TRBD1 (6 bases). Germline V gene sequence: CDR1 SQVTM, CDR2 ANQGSEA. The V end lost 3 bases, the J end lost 3 bases, and 9 bases lay between the germline ends. This CDR3 has 12 residues.